This T cell receptor (beta chain) was recovered during a study of glioma-infiltrating T cells. Notes on this clonotype: Its antigen is not known.

TCR alpha and beta CDR3 regions were amplified from RNA using iRepertoire nested multiplex PCR. Input was 100-400 ng of tissue mRNA or PBMC total RNA. TCRdb processed the multiplex PCR reads anew with MiXCR; each CDR3 protein has one entry. The sample holds around 93,000 distinct CDR3 sequences, 35% to 50% seen once. Whole-study findings and limits: Above-expected tissue-blood divergence occurred in all gliomas, most in low-grade ones.

The germline V gene encodes CDR1 MGHRA and CDR2 YSYEKL. V was trimmed by 3 bases and J by 10 bases, leaving 7 bases between them. The CDR3 consists of 11 residues. The clonotype originates from a human donor with low-grade glioma or glioblastoma, undergoing nonglioma brain surgery, or in good health (not recorded which). The chain links TRBV4-1 to TRBJ2-4; D remains ambiguous. Sequenced sample: glioma tissue, nonneoplastic brain tissue, or PBMCs (not recorded which). The CDR3 DNA follows: TGCGCCAGCAGCCAGGAGAGGATTCAGTACTTC. Protein: CASSQERIQYF.